These 24 T cell receptor beta chains share one sample of origin, sequenced in a study of cytomegalovirus exposure and HLA in healthy donors. A multiplex PCR was run with 60 Vbeta primers and 13 Jbeta primers. Produced via immunoSEQ multiplex PCR; TCRdb's table is partial and in-frame only. This table holds about 120,000 clones, 75% to 90% found once. The material sequenced was PBMCs. The receptors were sampled from a man between 50 and 59 years old in good health and CMV-seronegative.

This chain joins TRBV5-1 and TRBJ1-5; D ambiguous. CDR1 and CDR2 from the germline V gene are SGHRS and YFSETQ. With 0 bases removed from V and 4 bases from J, the gap between germline ends came to 11 bases. The CDR3 is made up of 15 amino acids. The CDR3 DNA sequence: TGCGCCAGCAGCTTGGCCGGGAGGTTGAATCAGCCCCAGCATTTT. Translation: CASSLAGRLNQPQHF. The whole variable domain, remainder taken from reference TRBV5-1 and TRBJ1-5, is KAGVTQTPRYLIKTRGQQVTLSCSPISGHRSVSWYQQTPGQGLQFLFEYFSETQRNKGNFPGRFSGRQFSNSRSEMNVSTLELGDSALYLCASSLAGRLNQPQHFGDGTRLSIL.

This chain links TRBV27 with TRBJ2-7; no definite D call. This CDR3 is 15 amino acids long. The V end lost 1 base, the J end lost 3 bases, and 13 bases lay between the germline ends. CDR1 and CDR2 from the germline V gene are MNHEY and SMNVEV (reference sequence). As DNA, the CDR3 is TGTGCCAGCAGTTTATTATCCGGCTCGGGCTACGAGCAGTACTTC. It specifies CASSLLSGSGYEQYF.

The chain combines TRBV2 with TRBJ2-3; D is ambiguous. Germline V gene data show CDR1 as SNHLY and CDR2 as FYNNEI. The CDR3 consists of 11 residues. V lost 5 bases and J 6 bases, leaving 6 bases between the germline ends. This chain's CDR3 is CASSREDTQYF. CDR3 sequence (DNA): TGTGCCAGCAGTCGTGAGGATACGCAGTATTTT.

This chain connects TRBV11-2 to TRBJ2-1; 9 bases map to TRBD2. Trimming cost V 0 bases and J 14 bases; bases outside gene matches: 8. Germline lookup yields CDR1 SGHAT and CDR2 FQNNGV. The CDR3 has 14 residues. The CDR3, as DNA: TGTGCCAGCAGCTTAGATCGCGGGGGGGCCCGGAAGTTCTTC. This translates into CASSLDRGGARKFF.

The V and J genes are TRBV5-1 and TRBJ2-7, with TRBD2 as a possible D gene (5 bases). Germline assignment: CDR1 SGHRS and CDR2 YFSETQ. The CDR3 has 14 residues. V lost 3 bases to trimming and J lost 0 bases, with 10 bases between them. CDR3 bases: TGCGCCAGCAGCTGGACCGGGAACTCCTACGAGCAGTACTTC. This gives the protein CASSWTGNSYEQYF.

This sequence joins TRBV7-9 and TRBJ2-5; D not resolved. Germline V gene sequence: CDR1 SEHNR, CDR2 FQNEAQ (reference sequence). V lost 10 bases to trimming and J lost 1 base, with 13 bases between them. The CDR3 length is 13 residues. The CDR3 bases are TGTGCCACCCATAAATCGGTCCAAGAGACCCAGTACTTC. Its protein product is CATHKSVQETQYF.

The rearrangement links TRBV5-1 to TRBJ2-2, with D possibly matching TRBD1 (5 bases). Trimming left V 1 base short and J 3 bases short, with 13 bases between. The CDR3 consists of 16 residues. Germline assignment: CDR1 SGHRS and CDR2 YFSETQ. In nucleotides, the CDR3 is TGCGCCAGCAGCTTGATATATGGGGCGGACACCGGGGAGCTGTTTTTT. Its protein product is CASSLIYGADTGELFF.

CDR3 in DNA: TGTGCCAGCAGCGTTGGGACTAGCTCCTACAATGAGCAGTTCTTC. Its protein product is CASSVGTSSYNEQFF. J is TRBJ2-1 and V is TRBV9; 8 bases are shared with TRBD2. This CDR3 has 15 amino acids. CDR1 is SGDLS, CDR2 YYNGEE, per germline. The V gene end was trimmed by 2 bases and the J gene end by 0 bases; junction bases not matched to a gene: 1.

The rearrangement links TRBV6-5 to TRBJ1-3; 8 nucleotides line up with TRBD1. CDR1 is MNHEY, CDR2 SVGAGI, per germline. Germline trimming cut 4 bases from V and 6 bases from J; bases unmatched to any gene: 5. This CDR3 region has 14 residues. In nucleotides, the CDR3 is TGTGCCAGCAGTTTAACGACAGGGGAAAACACCATATATTTT. Translating it yields CASSLTTGENTIYF.

The chain couples TRBV29-1 to TRBJ2-1; 9 nucleotides match TRBD2. This CDR3 has 14 residues. The trim removed 7 bases at V and 7 bases at J, leaving 11 bases unmatched. Per germline, CDR1 SQVTM and CDR2 ANQGSEA. The CDR3 sequence: CSAPAGGIPNEQFF. In DNA form, the CDR3 reads TGCAGCGCTCCAGCGGGAGGAATTCCGAATGAGCAGTTCTTC.

The chain joins TRBV4-2 to TRBJ2-3; 10 nucleotides line up with TRBD2. After removal of 4 bases from V and 4 bases from J, the junction contained 8 bases not matched to a gene. CDR3 length equals 16 residues. Germline V gene sequence: CDR1 LGHNA, CDR2 YNFKEQ. The CDR3 sequence: CASSLDWTSGADTQYF. In DNA, the CDR3 is TGTGCCAGCAGCCTTGATTGGACTAGCGGAGCAGATACGCAGTATTTT.

V gene TRBV7-2 combines with J gene TRBJ2-7; weak D call: TRBD2 (6 bases). Trimming shortened V by 0 bases and J by 3 bases, and 18 bases separated the two germline ends. Per the germline V gene, CDR1 is SGHTA and CDR2 is FQGNSA. The CDR3 is 17 residues long. CDR3 residues: CASSLALAAGTNYEQYF. For the CDR3, the DNA is TGTGCCAGCAGCTTAGCGCTTGCGGCGGGGACCAACTACGAGCAGTACTTC. Complete variable domain (other parts from reference TRBV7-2 and TRBJ2-7): GAGVSQSPSNKVTEKGKDVELRCDPISGHTALYWYRQSLGQGLEFLIYFQGNSAPDKSGLPSDRFSAERTGGSVSTLTIQRTQQEDSAVYLCASSLALAAGTNYEQYFGPGTRLTVT.

This chain connects TRBV28 to TRBJ1-5; D is perhaps TRBD1 (6 bases). Germline V gene data show CDR1 as MDHEN and CDR2 as SYDVKM. With 3 bases removed from V and 3 bases from J, the gap between germline ends came to 12 bases. The CDR3 is made up of 15 amino acids. The CDR3 protein is CASSFQDSYNQPQHF. For the CDR3, the DNA is TGTGCCAGCAGTTTTCAGGACAGCTACAATCAGCCCCAGCATTTT.

V is TRBV5-1 and J is TRBJ2-7, with 8 bases identical to TRBD2. V shed 0 bases and J 1 base; nucleotides not matched to a gene: 6. This CDR3 is built from 16 residues. CDR1 SGHRS and CDR2 YFSETQ come from the germline V gene. CDR3 sequence: CASSLAGGADSYEQYF. The CDR3 nucleotides read TGCGCCAGCAGCTTGGCGGGAGGGGCCGATTCCTACGAGCAGTACTTC.

The V call is TRBV4-3, the J call TRBJ2-2; a possible D gene is TRBD1 (6 bases). CDR1 and CDR2 (germline): LGHNA, YSLEER. The CDR3 is 16 amino acids. Trimming shortened V by 3 bases and J by 7 bases, and 18 bases separated the two germline ends. CDR3 DNA: TGCGCCAGCAGCCATCTAACCTGGACAGAAGACGGGGAGCTGTTTTTT. Translating gives CASSHLTWTEDGELFF.

This clone was seen a single time. J is TRBJ2-4 and V is TRBV11-2; maybe TRBD1 (5 bases). This CDR3 spans 15 amino acids. Trimming took 2 bases from V and 6 from J, leaving 14 bases between them. The germline gives CDR1 SGHAT, CDR2 FQNNGV. The CDR3 region is CASSLSAGSGNIQYF. Written as DNA, the CDR3 is TGTGCCAGCAGCTTAAGCGCAGGGTCGGGAAACATTCAGTACTTC.

CDR3: CASSVDGVRASGVTDTQYF. CDR3 DNA sequence: TGTGCCAGCAGCGTAGACGGGGTGAGGGCTAGCGGGGTCACAGATACGCAGTATTTT. The J gene is TRBJ2-3, the V gene TRBV9, with 9 bases that match TRBD2. CDR3 length: 19 amino acids. Germline V gene lookup returns CDR1 SGDLS and CDR2 YYNGEE. Trimming took 0 bases from V and 2 from J; bases not matched to a gene: 13. Full variable domain (outside the CDR3, taken from reference TRBV9 and TRBJ2-3): DSGVTQTPKHLITATGQRVTLRCSPRSGDLSVYWYQQSLDQGLQFLIQYYNGEERAKGNILERFSAQQFPDLHSELNLSSLELGDSALYFCASSVDGVRASGVTDTQYFGPGTRLTVL.

The gene calls are TRBV9 and TRBJ1-3, with D tentatively TRBD1 (6 bases). V gave up 7 bases and J gave up 7 bases, with 18 bases separating them. Germline V CDR1 and CDR2: SGDLS, YYNGEE. This CDR3 is built from 14 residues. The CDR3 bases are TGTGCCAGCCGAGGGGGAGGGAATAGGAACACCATATATTTT. Translation: CASRGGGNRNTIYF.

The CDR3 DNA reads as TGTGCCAGCAGCCCCCGAGGGATGACAAATGAAAAACTGTTTTTT. Protein sequence: CASSPRGMTNEKLFF. The gene calls are TRBV7-2 and TRBJ1-4; no firm D call. This CDR3 region has 15 residues. V was pared by 5 bases and J by 5 bases, with 15 bases between. Per germline, CDR1 SGHTA and CDR2 FQGNSA.

The V call is TRBV7-6, the J call TRBJ1-1, with D uncertain. Trimming removed 7 bases at V and 2 bases at J, with 11 bases between. The CDR3 contains 13 residues. The germline V gene has CDR1 SGHVS and CDR2 FNYEAQ. CDR3 residues: CASIAGRNTEAFF. Here the CDR3 DNA reads TGTGCCAGCATCGCCGGGAGAAACACTGAAGCTTTCTTT.

The rearrangement uses TRBV7-6 and TRBJ1-2; D is perhaps TRBD1 (5 bases). The V end lost 1 base, the J end lost 5 bases, and 14 bases lay between the germline ends. Germline values: CDR1 SGHVS, CDR2 FNYEAQ. The CDR3 has 15 residues. The CDR3 nucleotides are TGTGCCAGCAGCTTAGGGTCTGCAGGGTCGTATGGCTACACCTTC. This gives the protein CASSLGSAGSYGYTF.

With regard to this clone: A read error may account for a junction end that differs from germline. The chain joins TRBV5-6 to TRBJ1-6, with D possibly matching TRBD1 (6 bases). CDR3 length: 15 residues. Germline V CDR1 and CDR2: SGHDT, YYEEEE. The CDR3 bases are TGTGCCAGCAGACCGGCCAGGGGCTATACTTCACCCCTCCACTTT. Protein: CASRPARGYTSPLHF.

This clone was found once. The J gene is TRBJ1-4, the V gene TRBV27; the D is unclear. Germline V gene lookup returns CDR1 MNHEY and CDR2 SMNVEV (reference sequence). The CDR3 covers 14 residues. V lost 5 bases and J 1 base, leaving 8 bases between the germline ends. CDR3 nucleotides: TGTGCCAGCAGTGACAAGATAACTAATGAAAAACTGTTTTTT. It translates to CASSDKITNEKLFF.

The chain links TRBV7-3 to TRBJ2-3, with TRBD2 matching over 10 bases. CDR1 is SGHTA, CDR2 FQGTGA, per germline. Unmatched junction bases numbered 6, after V lost 6 bases and J lost 3 bases. The CDR3 runs to 15 residues. The CDR3 DNA sequence: TGTGCCAGCAGTTCTCTAGCGGGGGAGACAGATACGCAGTATTTT. It yields the protein CASSSLAGETDTQYF.